Reported below is one TCR beta chain. Its antigen is as yet unknown. The entry originates in a study of beta chain features in type 1 diabetes. The CDR3 sequence is 16 residues long. J gave up 2 bases and V 3 bases, and 8 bases lay outside the gene matches. Germline CDR1 reads MDHEN; CDR2 reads SYDVKM. General study results and limits: For Type 1 diabetes patients, all four CD4+ subsets carried TCRB CDR3s that were moderately but significantly shorter.

The investigators reverse transcribed all of the isolated RNA, so they sequenced expressed TCRB transcripts. This table comes from immunoSEQ multiplex PCR, and its TCRdb copy is limited to in-frame clones, with some not included. The table records about 28,000 clones, about two thirds of them present only once. The source is a woman aged 25-40 years with type 1 diabetes. The sequencing sample was made of Tregs from blood. The chain carries TRBV28 and TRBJ2-5, with 8 positions matching TRBD1. This chain's CDR3 is CASSFGDRGRQETQYF. The CDR3, as DNA: TGTGCCAGCAGTTTCGGTGACAGGGGACGACAAGAGACCCAGTACTTC.